The 14 T cell receptor beta chains listed next were all sequenced from one sample in a study of T cells after yellow fever vaccination (dated by TCRdb to between 2018 and 2021). Library preparation employed 5' RACE. The sequencer was an Illumina HiSeq 2500. The public reads were run again by TCRdb, first through fastp at Q25 and then through MiXCR, and only productive beta chains were kept. Entries are consolidated by CDR3 protein sequence, retaining the most common genes and DNA. This sample lists some 320,000 distinct CDR3 sequences; roughly 8.7% were detected once. The ten largest account for approximately 19% of the sample. The treatment or condition label of this sample denotes: live attenuated yellow fever vaccine strain. The sample here was PBMCs, taken on the day of the first yellow fever vaccination. These receptors all come from a man between 18 and 35 years old who received the YFV17D yellow fever vaccine.

In this sample, this clonotype turned up a few times. This chain joins TRBV4-1 and TRBJ1-2, with D possibly matching TRBD1 (6 bases). CDR3 length: 15 amino acids. The germline CDR1 and CDR2 sequences are MGHRA and YSYEKL. V was trimmed by 1 base and J by 4 bases, leaving 13 bases between them. The CDR3 DNA is TGCGCCAGCAGCCAAGTCGGGGGGGGCTTCTATGGCTACACCTTC. It specifies CASSQVGGGFYGYTF.

There are a few counts of this clonotype. V gene TRBV15 combines with J gene TRBJ1-2; TRBD1 matches at 9 bases. Germline V gene sequence: CDR1 LNHNV, CDR2 YYDKDF (reference sequence). This CDR3 spans 13 amino acids. Trimming took 3 bases from V and 7 from J; bases not matched to a gene: 3. The CDR3 nucleotides are TGTGCCACCAGCAGCACGGACAGGGGTGGCTACACCTTC. It yields the protein CATSSTDRGGYTF.

The V call is TRBV7-9, the J call TRBJ2-2, with 8 bases fitting TRBD1. V was clipped by 5 bases and J by 5 bases; unmatched bases: 4. This CDR3 contains 14 residues. The germline V gene encodes CDR1 SEHNR and CDR2 FQNEAQ (reference sequence). The CDR3 nucleotides read TGTGCCAGCAGCACGGGACAGGAAACCGGGGAGCTGTTTTTT. Protein product: CASSTGQETGELFF. Drawing the rest from reference TRBV7-9 and TRBJ2-2, the complete variable domain is DTGVSQNPRHKITKRGQNVTFRCDPISEHNRLYWYRQTLGQGPEFLTYFQNEAQLEKSRLLSDRFSAERPKGSFSTLEIQRTEQGDSAMYLCASSTGQETGELFFGEGSRLTVL.

This clonotype was seen a few times. This chain joins TRBV9 and TRBJ2-3; 10 bases fit TRBD2. CDR1 is SGDLS, CDR2 YYNGEE, per germline. The CDR3 is 15 amino acids. Unmatched junction bases numbered 4, after V lost 3 bases and J lost 3 bases. The CDR3 protein is CASSAFSGGTDTQYF. The CDR3 DNA is TGTGCCAGCAGCGCATTTAGCGGGGGGACAGATACGCAGTATTTT.

J is TRBJ2-7 and V is TRBV4-1; D uncertain. Germline V lookup: CDR1 MGHRA, CDR2 YSYEKL. V dropped 6 bases and J dropped 1 base, with 13 bases sitting between them. The CDR3 has 14 amino acids. This CDR3 reads CASSFRWASYEQYF. For the CDR3, the DNA is TGCGCCAGCAGTTTTCGATGGGCTTCCTACGAGCAGTACTTC.

This clonotype appeared a few times. The J gene is TRBJ2-5, the V gene TRBV7-3; D might be TRBD1 (6 bases). CDR3 length: 14 residues. The V gene lost 4 bases and the J gene lost 4 bases, with 13 bases spanning the gap. Germline V gene sequence: CDR1 SGHTA, CDR2 FQGTGA. CDR3 DNA sequence: TGTGCCAGCAGCTCCTATGGCAGGGGAGAGACCCAGTACTTC. This codes for CASSSYGRGETQYF.

This clonotype has just a few counts. The rearrangement joins TRBV16 to TRBJ2-7; 9 bases align to TRBD1. J lost 6 bases, V lost 1 base, and 13 bases had no gene match. Looked up from germline, CDR1 is KGHSY and CDR2 is FQNENV. CDR3 size: 17 residues. CDR3 bases: TGTGCCAGCAGCCAATTACTATCGGGACAGGGTGTGTTCGAGCAGTACTTC. Amino acid sequence: CASSQLLSGQGVFEQYF.

The V and J genes are TRBV20-1 and TRBJ1-4; D unresolved. The germline V and J ends were trimmed by 7 bases and 3 bases, with 12 bases remaining between them. CDR1 is DFQATT, CDR2 SNEGSKA, per germline (reference sequence). The CDR3 is made up of 13 amino acids. The CDR3 region is CSVYRAANEKLFF. The CDR3 DNA is TGCAGTGTTTATAGGGCTGCTAATGAAAAACTGTTTTTT.

This rearrangement joins TRBV20-1 to TRBJ2-5; no reliable D call. Germline CDR1 reads DFQATT; CDR2 reads SNEGSKA (reference sequence). The CDR3 sequence is 12 residues long. V lost 7 bases to trimming and J lost 5 bases, with 14 bases between them. CDR3 sequence reads: CSGRALGETQYF. The CDR3 DNA sequence: TGCAGTGGTCGGGCTCTTGGGGAGACCCAGTACTTC.

This sequence joins TRBV7-6 and TRBJ2-7; 8 nucleotides agree with TRBD1. Germline CDR1 SGHVS, CDR2 FNYEAQ. V trimming: 4 bases; J trimming: 4 bases; junction bases outside the gene matches: 9. The CDR3 consists of 15 residues. The CDR3, as DNA: TGTGCCAGCAGCTCAGGACAGGGCTCTAATTACGAGCAGTACTTC. Translation gives CASSSGQGSNYEQYF.

The CDR3 DNA follows: TGTGCCACCAGCCTTATACCCCGGGCCCCAGGGGCCGAGCAGTACTTC. It codes for CATSLIPRAPGAEQYF. The rearrangement uses TRBV15 and TRBJ2-7; maybe TRBD1 (6 bases). The V gene lost 5 bases and the J gene lost 6 bases, with 23 bases spanning the gap. CDR3 length equals 16 residues. Looked up from germline, CDR1 is LNHNV and CDR2 is YYDKDF (reference sequence).

This clonotype was counted at least ten times. The genes are TRBV4-1 and TRBJ2-1, with D perhaps assigned TRBD1 or TRBD2 (5 bases each). Trimming pared 0 bases from V and 12 bases from J, leaving 27 bases between. The CDR3 is 18 residues long. Per germline, CDR1 MGHRA and CDR2 YSYEKL. The CDR3 DNA reads TGCGCCAGCAGCCAAGACGAGGGGATTATGACGGGCTCCAAGGGGCAGTTCTTC. It yields the protein CASSQDEGIMTGSKGQFF.

V and J are TRBV20-1 and TRBJ2-1; no reliable D call. The CDR3 spans 15 residues. Germline V gene lookup returns CDR1 DFQATT and CDR2 SNEGSKA (reference sequence). Trimming pared 3 bases from V and 0 bases from J, leaving 12 bases between. The DNA for the CDR3 is TGCAGTGCTAGCCGAAGCTTGGGCTCCTACAATGAGCAGTTCTTC. Its translation: CSASRSLGSYNEQFF.

CDR3 in amino acids: CASSFESGGRTNEQFF. The DNA for the CDR3 is TGTGCCAGCAGCTTTGAGAGCGGGGGGAGAACAAATGAGCAGTTCTTC. The chain combines TRBV11-3 with TRBJ2-1; the match to TRBD2 covers 9 bases. From germline, CDR1 is SGHNT and CDR2 YENEEA. The trim removed 3 bases at V and 7 bases at J, leaving 10 bases unmatched. This CDR3 spans 16 amino acids.